This is a list of T cell receptor beta chains from one sample in a study of T cell responses to AZD1222 COVID-19 vaccine. Profiled with immunoSEQ multiplex PCR; TCRdb holds only in-frame clones, not every one. The data contain about 160,000 clones, 80% to 95% of them singletons. Sample: peripheral blood, taken 28 days after the second AZD1222 dose. The receptors shown here come from an adult who received the AZD1222 COVID-19 vaccine. The CDR3 runs from the conserved cysteine through the conserved F or W. The order of the fields is D gene, J gene, clone size, V gene, CDR3 protein, CDR3 DNA. A D gene is named only where the DNA matches it firmly. The size of a clone is reported for some rows only, either as once, few or many, or as a class for expanded clones.

D: .
J: TRBJ1-1
size: .
V: TRBV10-2
CDR3: CASSESPGPTEAFF
DNA: TGCGCCAGCAGTGAGTCGCCAGGGCCAACAGAAGCTTTCTTT

D: .
J: TRBJ1-2
size: .
V: TRBV4-1
CDR3: CASSQEYPKASVNYGYTF
DNA: TGCGCCAGCAGCCAAGAGTATCCGAAGGCGAGCGTCAACTATGGCTACACCTTC

D: .
J: TRBJ2-1
size: once
V: TRBV5-1
CDR3: CASGTGSNEQFF
DNA: TGCGCCAGCGGTACAGGCAGCAATGAGCAGTTCTTC

D: .
J: TRBJ2-3
size: few
V: TRBV2
CDR3: CASNDGGLTDTQYF
DNA: TGTGCCAGCAATGATGGCGGGCTCACAGATACGCAGTATTTT

D: TRBD2
J: TRBJ2-1
size: once
V: TRBV5-1
CDR3: CASSSRAGGPSNEQFF
DNA: TGCGCCAGCAGCTCGAGAGCGGGAGGGCCCTCAAATGAGCAGTTCTTC

D: .
J: TRBJ2-2
size: few
V: TRBV5-4
CDR3: CASSLVVGGELFF
DNA: TGTGCCAGCAGCTTGGTTGTGGGCGGGGAGCTGTTTTTT

D: .
J: TRBJ1-2
size: .
V: TRBV30
CDR3: CAWSRDGSYGYTF
DNA: TGTGCCTGGAGTCGGGACGGCTCTTATGGCTACACCTTC

D: TRBD2
J: TRBJ2-2
size: .
V: TRBV7-2
CDR3: CASSPFGGRASGELFF
DNA: TGTGCCAGCAGCCCATTTGGTGGGAGGGCCTCCGGGGAGCTGTTTTTT

D: .
J: TRBJ2-7
size: once
V: TRBV28
CDR3: CASSLGRGYEQYF
DNA: TGTGCCAGCAGTTTGGGACGGGGCTACGAGCAGTACTTC

D: .
J: TRBJ1-1
size: .
V: TRBV7-2
CDR3: CASSLGNAGGTEAFF
DNA: TGTGCCAGCAGCTTAGGGAACGCCGGGGGCACTGAAGCTTTCTTT

D: TRBD1
J: TRBJ1-4
size: .
V: TRBV7-6
CDR3: CASSFYSGTGVTANEKLFF
DNA: TGTGCCAGCAGCTTCTACTCCGGGACAGGGGTAACGGCTAATGAAAAACTGTTTTTT

D: .
J: TRBJ1-2
size: .
V: TRBV6-5
CDR3: CASSYGREYGYTF
DNA: TGTGCCAGCAGTTACGGCCGGGAATATGGCTACACCTTC

D: .
J: TRBJ1-2
size: .
V: TRBV3-1/TRBV3-2
CDR3: CASSQEKGTYGYTF
DNA: TGTGCCAGCAGCCAAGAGAAGGGGACCTATGGCTACACCTTC

D: .
J: TRBJ1-2
size: .
V: TRBV28
CDR3: CASRRAGRGGYTF
DNA: TGTGCCAGCAGGCGAGCAGGGAGGGGAGGCTACACCTTC

D: .
J: TRBJ1-2
size: .
V: TRBV29-1
CDR3: CSVGGDTQNYGYTF
DNA: TGCAGCGTTGGGGGGGACACACAGAACTATGGCTACACCTTC

D: .
J: TRBJ1-1
size: once
V: TRBV14
CDR3: CASSQGWGATEAFF
DNA: TGTGCCAGCAGCCAAGGTTGGGGGGCCACTGAAGCTTTCTTT

D: TRBD1
J: TRBJ1-3
size: .
V: TRBV29-1
CDR3: CSVGQGAPGNTIYF
DNA: TGCAGCGTTGGGCAGGGGGCGCCGGGAAACACCATATATTTT

D: .
J: TRBJ1-2
size: .
V: TRBV19
CDR3: CASSTPSTGYYGYTF
DNA: TGTGCCAGTAGTACCCCATCGACAGGATACTATGGCTACACCTTC

D: .
J: TRBJ1-4
size: .
V: TRBV6-5
CDR3: CASSLGATNEKLFF
DNA: TGTGCCAGCAGCTTAGGGGCAACTAATGAAAAACTGTTTTTT

D: TRBD2
J: TRBJ2-1
size: .
V: TRBV5-4
CDR3: CASLAGGPGSYNEQFF
DNA: TGTGCCAGCCTAGCGGGAGGGCCAGGCTCCTACAATGAGCAGTTCTTC

D: TRBD1
J: TRBJ2-7
size: .
V: TRBV4-1
CDR3: CASSHDATGSYEQYF
DNA: TGCGCCAGCAGCCATGATGCGACAGGGTCCTACGAGCAGTACTTC

D: .
J: TRBJ1-5
size: .
V: TRBV19
CDR3: CASSIDPGGNQPQHF
DNA: TGTGCCAGTAGTATAGATCCCGGGGGCAATCAGCCCCAGCATTTT

D: .
J: TRBJ2-2
size: .
V: TRBV18
CDR3: CASSPKTGTGELFF
DNA: TGTGCCAGCTCACCCAAAACTGGGACCGGGGAGCTGTTTTTT

D: .
J: TRBJ1-2
size: .
V: TRBV3-1/TRBV3-2
CDR3: CASSQGSSLYGYTF
DNA: TGTGCCAGCAGCCAGGGCAGCTCCCTCTATGGCTACACCTTC

D: TRBD1
J: TRBJ1-2
size: .
V: TRBV4-1
CDR3: CASSQGPGPGGNGYTF
DNA: TGCGCCAGCAGCCAAGGGCCCGGTCCAGGGGGGAATGGCTACACCTTC

D: TRBD1
J: TRBJ1-2
size: .
V: TRBV27
CDR3: CASSPPGQGFYGYTF
DNA: TGTGCCAGCAGTCCCCCGGGACAGGGATTCTATGGCTACACCTTC

D: .
J: TRBJ2-3
size: .
V: TRBV6-1
CDR3: CASSEVGRVGSTDTQYF
DNA: TGTGCCAGCAGTGAAGTAGGTAGGGTGGGGAGCACAGATACGCAGTATTTT

D: .
J: TRBJ2-2
size: once
V: TRBV6-5
CDR3: CASSYSGTLTGELFF
DNA: TGTGCCAGCAGTTACTCAGGGACACTCACCGGGGAGCTGTTTTTT

D: .
J: TRBJ2-1
size: .
V: TRBV3-1/TRBV3-2
CDR3: CASSQDLSSEQFF
DNA: TGTGCCAGCAGCCAAGATCTTTCCAGTGAGCAGTTCTTC

D: .
J: TRBJ2-7
size: few
V: TRBV12-3/TRBV12-4
CDR3: CASSFARDEQYF
DNA: TGTGCCAGCAGTTTCGCAAGGGACGAGCAGTACTTC

D: .
J: TRBJ1-1
size: .
V: TRBV12-3/TRBV12-4
CDR3: CASSTPGSEAFF
DNA: TGTGCCAGCAGTACTCCCGGGTCGGAAGCTTTCTTT

D: .
J: TRBJ2-2
size: .
V: TRBV5-1
CDR3: CASSFRQTYTGELFF
DNA: TGCGCCAGCAGCTTCCGACAGACTTACACCGGGGAGCTGTTTTTT

D: .
J: TRBJ2-7
size: .
V: TRBV5-6
CDR3: CASSLARSYEQYF
DNA: TGTGCCAGCAGCTTGGCGCGGTCCTACGAGCAGTACTTC

D: .
J: TRBJ2-7
size: .
V: TRBV18
CDR3: CASSPTTGGDRSVQQYF
DNA: TGTGCCAGCTCACCAACCACAGGGGGGGACAGGAGCGTCCAGCAGTACTTC

D: .
J: TRBJ1-2
size: .
V: TRBV5-1
CDR3: CASSLETSSDGYTF
DNA: TGCGCCAGCAGCTTGGAGACCAGTTCAGATGGCTACACCTTC

D: TRBD1
J: TRBJ1-2
size: .
V: TRBV30
CDR3: CAWSVSRQGRVSYGYTF
DNA: TGTGCCTGGAGTGTCTCCCGACAGGGGCGAGTCAGCTATGGCTACACCTTC

D: TRBD2
J: TRBJ2-1
size: .
V: TRBV20-1
CDR3: CSASMGTSSYNEQFF
DNA: TGCAGTGCTAGTATGGGGACTAGCTCCTACAATGAGCAGTTCTTC

D: TRBD1
J: TRBJ1-4
size: .
V: TRBV30
CDR3: CAWSTGSANEKLFF
DNA: TGTGCCTGGTCGACAGGGTCAGCTAATGAAAAACTGTTTTTT

D: .
J: TRBJ1-1
size: .
V: TRBV6-5
CDR3: CASRTGIQEAFF
DNA: TGTGCCAGCAGAACCGGGATCCAAGAAGCTTTCTTT

D: TRBD1
J: TRBJ1-2
size: .
V: TRBV13
CDR3: CASSRGQGGYGYTF
DNA: TGTGCCAGCAGCCGAGGACAGGGCGGCTATGGCTACACCTTC

D: .
J: TRBJ2-7
size: once
V: TRBV12-3/TRBV12-4
CDR3: CASSGTTIYEQYF
DNA: TGTGCCAGCAGTGGGACAACGATTTACGAGCAGTACTTC

D: .
J: TRBJ2-2
size: many
V: TRBV5-6
CDR3: CASSFLETGELFF
DNA: TGTGCCAGCAGCTTTTTGGAGACCGGGGAGCTGTTTTTT

D: .
J: TRBJ1-4
size: .
V: TRBV7-6
CDR3: CASSLARGYNEKLFF
DNA: TGTGCCAGCAGCTTAGCAAGGGGCTATAATGAAAAACTGTTTTTT

D: .
J: TRBJ2-5
size: .
V: TRBV11-3
CDR3: CASSLKGGETQYF
DNA: TGTGCCAGCAGCTTAAAAGGCGGAGAGACCCAGTACTTC

D: .
J: TRBJ2-1
size: .
V: TRBV13
CDR3: CASSPRRSGDNEQFF
DNA: TGTGCCAGCAGCCCCCGCAGGTCCGGTGACAATGAGCAGTTCTTC

D: .
J: TRBJ1-1
size: .
V: TRBV29-1
CDR3: CSVAGVSEAFF
DNA: TGCAGCGTTGCAGGGGTGTCTGAAGCTTTCTTT

D: .
J: TRBJ1-1
size: .
V: TRBV19
CDR3: CASSMGSMNTEAFF
DNA: TGTGCCAGTAGTATGGGGAGCATGAACACTGAAGCTTTCTTT

D: .
J: TRBJ1-3
size: .
V: TRBV2
CDR3: CASSTEGLSGNTIYF
DNA: TGTGCCAGCAGTACAGAAGGGCTCTCTGGAAACACCATATATTTT

D: .
J: TRBJ1-1
size: .
V: TRBV7-9
CDR3: CASSLSTEAFF
DNA: TGTGCCAGCAGCTTAAGCACTGAAGCTTTCTTT

D: .
J: TRBJ1-2
size: .
V: TRBV6-5
CDR3: CASSRTVGLYGYTF
DNA: TGTGCCAGCAGTCGGACAGTGGGCCTGTATGGCTACACCTTC